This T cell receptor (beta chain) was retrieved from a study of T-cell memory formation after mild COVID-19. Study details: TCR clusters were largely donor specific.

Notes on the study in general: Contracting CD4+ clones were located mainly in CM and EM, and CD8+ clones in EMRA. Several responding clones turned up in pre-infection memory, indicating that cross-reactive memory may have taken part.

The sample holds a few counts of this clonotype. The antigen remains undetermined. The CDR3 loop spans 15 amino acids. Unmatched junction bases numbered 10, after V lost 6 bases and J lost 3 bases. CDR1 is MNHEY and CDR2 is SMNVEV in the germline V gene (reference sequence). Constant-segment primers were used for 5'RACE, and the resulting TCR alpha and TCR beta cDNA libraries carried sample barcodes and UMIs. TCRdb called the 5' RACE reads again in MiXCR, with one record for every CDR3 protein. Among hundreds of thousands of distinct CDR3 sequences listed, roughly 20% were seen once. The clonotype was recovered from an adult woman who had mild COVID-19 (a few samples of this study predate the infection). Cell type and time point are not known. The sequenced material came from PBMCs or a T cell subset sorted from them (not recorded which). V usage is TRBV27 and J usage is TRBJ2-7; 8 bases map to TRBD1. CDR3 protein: CASSPLAGTGYEQYF. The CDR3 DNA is TGTGCCAGCAGCCCCCTCGCCGGGACAGGCTACGAGCAGTACTTC.